These 26 T cell receptor beta chains were all obtained from the same sample, sequenced in a study of OX40 agonist ivuxolimab in advanced cancers. Clones were read by immunoSEQ multiplex PCR, and TCRdb kept only the in-frame ones, dropping some. The repertoire consists of around 63,000 clones, with 80% to 90% occurring once and the leading ten covering 9.5% to 14%. The sample in question was CD4+ or CD8+ T cells sorted from blood, obtained in a trial of the OX40 agonist ivuxolimab. Receptors originate from an adult with an advanced solid tumor such as melanoma, head and neck, liver or kidney cancer.

The chain is built from TRBV6-5 and TRBJ2-3; D is possibly TRBD1 or TRBD2 (5 bases each). Germline V CDR1 and CDR2: MNHEY, SVGAGI. The CDR3 sequence is 16 residues long. V was pared by 0 bases and J by 2 bases, with 12 bases between. CDR3 sequence reads: CASSYSGRTNTDTQYF. The DNA of the CDR3 is TGTGCCAGCAGTTACTCGGGACGGACCAACACAGATACGCAGTATTTT.

The rearrangement links TRBV5-8 to TRBJ1-1; a possible D gene is TRBD1 (5 bases). Germline V gene data show CDR1 as SGHTS and CDR2 as YDEGEE. The CDR3 is 17 amino acids. Trimming shortened V by 2 bases and J by 1 base, and 18 bases separated the two germline ends. Written as DNA, the CDR3 is TGTGCCAGCAGCTTAAGCAGGGAACAAATCGGGAACACTGAAGCTTTCTTT. This sequence encodes CASSLSREQIGNTEAFF.

The chain couples TRBV5-1 to TRBJ2-5; D call uncertain. The DNA matches TRBJ2-7 better at its end, which makes the J call doubtful. Germline CDR1 and CDR2: SGHRS and YFSETQ. This CDR3 comprises 14 residues. Here the CDR3 DNA reads TGCGCCAGCAGCCCGGCGGTGGGTGCCAGCGAGCAGTACTTC. Translation: CASSPAVGASEQYF.

The chain links TRBV9 to TRBJ2-3, with 9 bases aligning to TRBD2. The V gene's germline CDR1 is SGDLS and CDR2 YYNGEE. The V and J ends lost 1 base and 4 bases, in that order; junction bases with no gene match: 7. CDR3 length: 16 amino acids. Here the CDR3 DNA reads TGTGCCAGCAGCGTACCCCCGGGACTAGCTGCAGATACGCAGTATTTT. This gives the protein CASSVPPGLAADTQYF.

This clone was detected only once. This chain links TRBV29-1 with TRBJ2-3; tentatively, D is TRBD1 (5 bases). The V gene's germline CDR1 is SQVTM and CDR2 ANQGSEA. The CDR3 is made up of 15 amino acids. Trimming cost V 2 bases and J 5 bases, with 17 bases left between them. Here the CDR3 reads CSVEMGRVPLDTQYF. CDR3 nucleotides: TGCAGCGTTGAAATGGGCAGGGTTCCACTAGATACGCAGTATTTT.

The V and J genes are TRBV7-9 and TRBJ2-2; D may be TRBD1 (6 bases). CDR1 is SEHNR, CDR2 FQNEAQ, per germline (reference sequence). This CDR3 has 15 amino acids. V lost 2 bases and J lost 4, with 11 bases in between. This chain's CDR3 is CASSLTTGTTGELFF. The CDR3 region has the DNA TGTGCCAGCAGCTTAACGACAGGAACCACCGGGGAGCTGTTTTTT.

This chain uses TRBV6-5 with TRBJ2-1, with D perhaps matching TRBD1 (6 bases). Germline CDR1 reads MNHEY; CDR2 reads SVGAGI. Trimming took off 10 bases at V and 5 bases at J, with 18 bases between the two ends. This CDR3 spans 14 amino acids. Written as DNA, the CDR3 is TGTGCCACCCACAGGGCATATGGGGACAATGAGCAGTTCTTC. The encoded protein is CATHRAYGDNEQFF.

Turning to this clone: One end of the junction does not line up with germline, which may come from a read error. This CDR3 is CASSTPPDFFSLYF. CDR3 nucleotide sequence: TGTGCCAGCAGTACCCCTCCGGACTTTTTCTCCCTCTACTTT. The chain has TRBV28 and TRBJ1-1, with D hard to call. The CDR3 covers 14 residues. Per germline, CDR1 MDHEN and CDR2 SYDVKM.

This clone was counted a single time. The chain combines TRBV28 with TRBJ1-1, with D unclear. Germline loops: CDR1 MDHEN, CDR2 SYDVKM. Trimming stripped 3 bases from V and 1 base from J, with 12 bases between. The CDR3 has 15 amino acids. The CDR3 sequence: CASSFLRRKNTEAFF. CDR3 DNA sequence: TGTGCCAGCAGTTTTCTCCGCAGGAAGAACACTGAAGCTTTCTTT.

The chain is built from TRBV28 and TRBJ1-5; 8 nucleotides match TRBD1. The V and J ends lost 7 bases and 5 bases, in that order; junction bases with no gene match: 10. Germline-derived CDR1 and CDR2 are MDHEN and SYDVKM. The CDR3 extends over 15 amino acids. This CDR3 reads CASNGMDRVDQPQHF. Written as DNA, the CDR3 is TGTGCCAGCAACGGGATGGACAGGGTTGATCAGCCCCAGCATTTT.

J is TRBJ2-7 and V is TRBV4-1; maybe TRBD1 (5 bases). The germline V and J ends were trimmed by 1 base and 1 base, with 11 bases remaining between them. This CDR3 has 15 residues. From germline, CDR1 is MGHRA and CDR2 YSYEKL. The chain's CDR3 is CASSQGTLLSYEQYF. DNA of the CDR3: TGCGCCAGCAGCCAAGGGACATTGCTTTCCTACGAGCAGTACTTC.

This clone was seen at least ten times. The chain uses TRBV19 and TRBJ1-5; TRBD1 might be the D (6 bases). The germline V and J ends were trimmed by 0 bases and 7 bases, with 10 bases remaining between them. The CDR3 spans 14 residues. Germline loops: CDR1 LNHDA, CDR2 SQIVND (reference sequence). CDR3 residues: CASSIDGQKQPQHF. CDR3 DNA: TGTGCCAGTAGTATAGATGGACAGAAACAGCCCCAGCATTTT.

This sequence joins TRBV7-2 and TRBJ2-3; 14 bases align to TRBD2. Germline V lookup: CDR1 SGHTA, CDR2 FQGNSA. After removal of 0 bases from V and 3 bases from J, the junction contained 8 bases not matched to a gene. This CDR3 region has 19 residues. The CDR3 sequence is CASSLAGRTSGRSTDTQYF. In DNA form, the CDR3 reads TGTGCCAGCAGCTTAGCTGGAAGGACTAGCGGGAGGAGTACAGATACGCAGTATTTT. The full variable domain, completed using reference TRBV7-2 and TRBJ2-3, is GAGVSQSPSNKVTEKGKDVELRCDPISGHTALYWYRQSLGQGLEFLIYFQGNSAPDKSGLPSDRFSAERTGGSVSTLTIQRTQQEDSAVYLCASSLAGRTSGRSTDTQYFGPGTRLTVL.

This chain joins TRBV9 and TRBJ1-1, with D tentatively TRBD1 (5 bases). The germline V gene encodes CDR1 SGDLS and CDR2 YYNGEE. V lost 0 bases to trimming and J lost 0 bases, with 12 bases between them. The CDR3 runs 16 residues. The CDR3 bases are TGTGCCAGCAGCGTAGGGACAACGTTCCTGAACACTGAAGCTTTCTTT. This gives the protein CASSVGTTFLNTEAFF.

The chain has TRBV7-9 and TRBJ2-5; D is possibly TRBD1 or TRBD2 (5 bases each). Germline CDR1 SEHNR, CDR2 FQNEAQ (reference sequence). This CDR3 region has 15 residues. The V and J ends lost 5 bases and 3 bases respectively, with 16 bases between them. CDR3 in amino acids: CASSRGDLQKETQYF. The CDR3 DNA sequence: TGTGCCAGCAGCCGAGGGGATCTACAAAAAGAGACCCAGTACTTC.

This chain connects TRBV28 to TRBJ2-3; no clear D. Deletions cut 3 bases from V and 6 bases from J, with 7 bases between. The germline gives CDR1 MDHEN, CDR2 SYDVKM. The CDR3 length is 12 residues. The CDR3 loop is CASSFEDDTQYF. The CDR3 nucleotides are TGTGCCAGCAGTTTTGAGGACGATACGCAGTATTTT. The complete variable domain, with remaining parts taken from reference TRBV28 and TRBJ2-3, reads DVKVTQSSRYLVKRTGEKVFLECVQDMDHENMFWYRQDPGLGLRLIYFSYDVKMKEKGDIPEGYSVSREKKERFSLILESASTNQTSMYLCASSFEDDTQYFGPGTRLTVL.

The gene calls are TRBV5-6 and TRBJ2-7; D is unclear. The CDR3 is made up of 12 amino acids. Trimming stripped 3 bases from V and 10 bases from J, with 14 bases between. CDR1 and CDR2 from the germline V gene are SGHDT and YYEEEE. The CDR3 sequence: CASSWGSPTQYF. In DNA form, the CDR3 reads TGTGCCAGCAGCTGGGGTAGTCCAACCCAGTACTTC.

Here the CDR3 DNA reads TGTGCCAGCAGCTTAGTGAGCTCTGGAAACACCATATATTTT. Translating it yields CASSLVSSGNTIYF. This chain joins TRBV7-2 and TRBJ1-3; D uncertain. This CDR3 is 14 amino acids long. The germline V gene encodes CDR1 SGHTA and CDR2 FQGNSA. The V end was cut by 1 base, the J end by 0 bases, with 4 bases between.

This clone occurred once. This chain joins TRBV28 and TRBJ1-5, with a possible D match to TRBD1 (5 bases). The ends were cut back, 1 base at V and 2 bases at J, with 12 bases in the middle. This CDR3 has 16 amino acids. CDR1 and CDR2 (germline): MDHEN, SYDVKM. The CDR3 nucleotides are TGTGCCAGCAGTTTATTCGCAGGGCTAGGCAATCAGCCCCAGCATTTT. It encodes CASSLFAGLGNQPQHF.

The CDR3: CASSIQGGNTEAFF. CDR3 nucleotides: TGTGCCAGTAGTATCCAGGGGGGGAACACTGAAGCTTTCTTT. The chain uses TRBV19 and TRBJ1-1; 7 bases are shared with TRBD1. There are 14 residues in the CDR3. Germline trimming cut 3 bases from V and 1 base from J; bases unmatched to any gene: 2. Germline V gene sequence: CDR1 LNHDA, CDR2 SQIVND (reference sequence).

The rearrangement uses TRBV7-8 and TRBJ2-3; D call uncertain. The V end was cut by 5 bases, the J end by 4 bases, with 13 bases between. The CDR3 has 14 residues. Germline lookup yields CDR1 SGHVS and CDR2 FQNEAQ. CDR3 sequence reads: CASSDYPPADTQYF. The CDR3 DNA follows: TGTGCCAGCAGCGATTACCCGCCCGCAGATACGCAGTATTTT.

This clone has more than one count but fewer than ten. The chain is built from TRBV4-2 and TRBJ2-4; D is ambiguous. V lost 0 bases and J lost 5, with 5 bases in between. This CDR3 spans 13 amino acids. The V gene's germline CDR1 is LGHNA and CDR2 YNFKEQ. The CDR3 loop reads CASSQERENIQYF. The CDR3 DNA is TGTGCCAGCAGCCAAGAACGAGAAAACATTCAGTACTTC.

The chain employs TRBV28 and TRBJ2-5; 13 positions agree with TRBD2. Germline V gene data show CDR1 as MDHEN and CDR2 as SYDVKM. The CDR3 runs to 16 residues. Trimming took 5 bases from V and 3 from J; bases not matched to a gene: 6. DNA of the CDR3: TGTGCCAGCAGTCCCCCCGGGACTAGCGGGGAAGAGACCCAGTACTTC. It codes for CASSPPGTSGEETQYF.

This clone has just one count. V and J are TRBV5-1 and TRBJ2-7; D is perhaps TRBD1 or TRBD2 (6 bases each). V was clipped by 2 bases and J by 6 bases, with 12 bases between them. The CDR3 length is 13 residues. Germline-derived CDR1 and CDR2 are SGHRS and YFSETQ. The CDR3 reads CASSFMGGGEQYF. The CDR3, as DNA: TGCGCCAGCAGCTTCATGGGGGGCGGCGAGCAGTACTTC.

This clone was seen more than once but under ten times. This rearrangement joins TRBV15 to TRBJ2-3, with D unresolved. The CDR3 is 15 amino acids. Trimming took 1 base from V and 0 from J, leaving 8 bases between them. Germline loops: CDR1 LNHNV, CDR2 YYDKDF (reference sequence). DNA for the CDR3: TGTGCCACCAGCAGAGCCTTAGCTAGCACAGATACGCAGTATTTT. Its protein product is CATSRALASTDTQYF.

The V gene is TRBV7-9, the J gene TRBJ2-5, with 9 bases identical to TRBD2. Germline V CDR1 and CDR2: SEHNR, FQNEAQ (reference sequence). The V and J ends lost 6 bases and 5 bases, in that order; junction bases with no gene match: 7. This CDR3 comprises 14 residues. The CDR3 coding sequence is TGTGCCAGCAGGTCTAGCGGGGCGGGGGAGACCCAGTACTTC. Its translation: CASRSSGAGETQYF.